Below, 14 T cell receptor beta chains from the same sample are listed, as sequenced in a study of blood T cell repertoires in COVID-19. The protocol was immunoSEQ multiplex PCR, while the TCRdb copy is restricted to in-frame clones and leaves out a portion. This sample has more than 200,000 clones, with roughly 88% found just once. The sequenced sample was peripheral blood. The source is a woman aged 25-40 years with COVID-19, enrolled during active disease.

The gene calls are TRBV10-3 and TRBJ2-5; TRBD2 aligns across 13 bases. In germline, CDR1 is ENHRY, CDR2 SYGVKD. The CDR3 is 15 residues long. V was clipped by 6 bases and J by 2 bases; unmatched bases: 3. CDR3 sequence: CAISRGLAGQETQYF. For the CDR3, the DNA is TGTGCCATCAGCCGGGGACTAGCGGGGCAAGAGACCCAGTACTTC.

The V gene is TRBV5-1, the J gene TRBJ1-1, with 9 bases aligning to TRBD1. V lost 3 bases and J lost 4; bases outside the gene matches: 4. The CDR3 covers 14 residues. Germline-derived CDR1 and CDR2 are SGHRS and YFSETQ. The CDR3, as DNA: TGCGCCAGCAGCTGGGGGACAGGGTCCACTGAAGCTTTCTTT. Its protein is CASSWGTGSTEAFF.

The genes are TRBV5-1 and TRBJ2-5, with 10 nucleotides matching TRBD2. Germline V CDR1 and CDR2: SGHRS, YFSETQ. The CDR3 totals 15 residues. V shed 5 bases, J shed 1 base, and the junction held 5 bases outside the gene matches. CDR3 sequence reads: CASRSSGSIQETQYF. CDR3 sequence (DNA): TGCGCCAGCAGATCTAGCGGGAGTATCCAAGAGACCCAGTACTTC.

The genes are TRBV11-2 and TRBJ1-1, with D unclear. Germline CDR1 and CDR2: SGHAT and FQNNGV. The V and J ends lost 3 bases and 3 bases respectively, with 8 bases between them. This CDR3 has 13 residues. DNA for the CDR3: TGTGCCAGCAGCTTCTCCCGGGACACTGAAGCTTTCTTT. It codes for CASSFSRDTEAFF.

The chain combines TRBV7-9 with TRBJ1-2, with TRBD1 as a possible D gene (5 bases). V was shortened by 3 bases and J by 8 bases, with 13 bases between the two germline ends. Germline V gene lookup returns CDR1 SEHNR and CDR2 FQNEAQ (reference sequence). This CDR3 is built from 13 residues. The CDR3 is CASSLGRAEGYTF. DNA for the CDR3: TGTGCCAGCAGCTTGGGCAGGGCGGAAGGCTACACCTTC.

The V and J genes are TRBV3-1 (or the pseudogene TRBV3-2) and TRBJ2-1, with 9 bases aligning to TRBD1. Germline lookup yields CDR1 LGHDT and CDR2 YNNKEL (reference sequence). This CDR3 region has 15 residues. The trim removed 6 bases at V and 4 bases at J, leaving 7 bases unmatched. The CDR3 DNA reads TGTGCCAGCAGAGGGACAGGGCCCGATTACAATGAGCAGTTCTTC. It is translated as CASRGTGPDYNEQFF.

V usage is TRBV3-1 (or the pseudogene TRBV3-2) and J usage is TRBJ1-5; TRBD1 agrees at 9 bases. Germline loops: CDR1 LGHDT, CDR2 YNNKEL (reference sequence). V lost 0 bases and J lost 4; bases outside the gene matches: 7. CDR3 length: 17 residues. The CDR3 bases are TGTGCCAGCAGCCAAGAAATGGGACAGGGTTGGAATCAGCCCCAGCATTTT. Its protein is CASSQEMGQGWNQPQHF.

On this clone itself: The same CDR3 can be traced to other DNA sequences in this sample. DNA of the CDR3: TGTGCCAGCAGCCGGGGGGGGAGCTCCTACAATGAGCAGTTCTTC. It yields the protein CASSRGGSSYNEQFF. The V gene is TRBV3-1 (or the pseudogene TRBV3-2), the J gene TRBJ2-1; 7 bases are a match to TRBD2. This CDR3 contains 15 residues. V was clipped by 4 bases and J by 0 bases; unmatched bases: 3. Germline V lookup: CDR1 LGHDT, CDR2 YNNKEL (reference sequence).

This clone was counted a few times. Written as DNA, the CDR3 is TGTGCCAGTAGTATGCCAACAGGGTGGGGCACAGATACGCAGTATTTT. The encoded protein is CASSMPTGWGTDTQYF. The V call is TRBV19, the J call TRBJ2-3, with a weak D call TRBD1 (6 bases). The ends were cut back, 3 bases at V and 1 base at J, with 14 bases in the middle. CDR1 LNHDA and CDR2 SQIVND come from the germline V gene (reference sequence). CDR3 size: 16 residues.

The CDR3 coding sequence is TGTGCCAGTAGTAGGGGGACACAACTAACCACAGATACGCAGTATTTT. It is translated as CASSRGTQLTTDTQYF. This sequence joins TRBV19 and TRBJ2-3, with D perhaps matching TRBD1 (6 bases). This CDR3 is built from 16 residues. CDR1 and CDR2 from the germline V gene are LNHDA and SQIVND (reference sequence). Trimming took 4 bases from V and 2 from J, leaving 16 bases between them.

The chain joins TRBV6-5 to TRBJ2-5; D remains unclear. This CDR3 is 11 amino acids long. V lost 8 bases and J 0 bases, leaving 4 bases between the germline ends. Germline V gene lookup returns CDR1 MNHEY and CDR2 SVGAGI. The DNA of the CDR3 is TGTGCCAGCCTGTACCAAGAGACCCAGTACTTC. This sequence encodes CASLYQETQYF.

The chain recombines TRBV5-1 with TRBJ1-4; tentatively, D is TRBD1 (6 bases). The ends were cut back, 4 bases at V and 0 bases at J, with 13 bases in the middle. This CDR3 contains 16 residues. CDR1 is SGHRS, CDR2 YFSETQ, per germline. CDR3: CASSPGQIATNEKLFF. The CDR3 DNA sequence: TGCGCCAGCAGCCCAGGACAGATAGCAACTAATGAAAAACTGTTTTTT.

The chain links TRBV27 to TRBJ1-6; D is possibly TRBD1 (5 bases). CDR1 is MNHEY, CDR2 SMNVEV, per germline (reference sequence). V lost 5 bases and J lost 0, with 11 bases in between. The CDR3 runs to 16 residues. The CDR3 reads CASSLQGSSYNSPLHF. The CDR3 region has the DNA TGTGCCAGCAGTCTCCAGGGTAGCTCCTATAATTCACCCCTCCACTTT.

J is TRBJ2-1 and V is TRBV24-1, with 10 bases fitting TRBD2. The CDR3 runs 17 residues. Germline V gene data show CDR1 as KGHDR and CDR2 as SFDVKD. V lost 4 bases and J lost 6; bases outside the gene matches: 11. The CDR3: CATSDQGTSEGGNEQFF. CDR3 in DNA: TGTGCCACCAGTGACCAAGGGACTAGCGAGGGGGGCAATGAGCAGTTCTTC.